This T cell receptor beta chain was identified during a study of T cell responses to AZD1222 COVID-19 vaccine. V was clipped by 2 bases and J by 6 bases, with 9 bases between them. Germline V CDR1 and CDR2: SGHRS, YFSETQ. CDR3 length: 13 amino acids. Using immunoSEQ multiplex PCR, the repertoire was profiled, and TCRdb retains in-frame clones only, with some absent. This sample carries over 150,000 clones, approximately 90% of them seen once, and the ten largest clones take about 1.6%. The chain employs TRBV5-1 and TRBJ2-1; D is perhaps TRBD1 or TRBD2 (5 bases each). The receptor was derived from an adult in good health. Here the sequenced sample was peripheral blood, taken on day 0 of AZD1222 vaccination. The CDR3 sequence: CASSFVGTNEQFF. The CDR3 DNA sequence: TGCGCCAGCAGCTTTGTAGGGACCAATGAGCAGTTCTTC.